One sample yielded the 3 T cell receptor beta chains listed below, sequenced in a study of blood T cell repertoires in COVID-19. Measured with immunoSEQ multiplex PCR; TCRdb has only the in-frame clones, and not every one. The data show about 33,000 clones, 85% to 90% seen once. The sample taken for sequencing was peripheral blood. All receptors come from a human donor in a cohort sampled during active COVID-19.

This chain connects TRBV6-2 or TRBV6-3 to TRBJ2-2, with 10 bases matching TRBD1. This CDR3 has 15 amino acids. Per germline, CDR1 MNHEY and CDR2 SVGEGT. V was pared by 6 bases and J by 7 bases, with 8 bases of the junction left unmatched. The DNA of the CDR3 is TGTGCCAGCAGCCCCCCCGGGACAGGGGTCGGGGAGCTGTTTTTT. This translates into CASSPPGTGVGELFF.

This clone was detected only a few times. V gene TRBV25-1 combines with J gene TRBJ1-6; 7 bases line up with TRBD1. The CDR3 totals 14 residues. With V trimmed by 10 bases and J by 9 bases, 12 bases remained unmatched. CDR1 is MGHDK, CDR2 SYGVNS, per germline. This CDR3 reads CATRDRVETSPLHF. In DNA, the CDR3 is TGTGCCACCCGAGACAGGGTAGAGACTTCACCCCTCCACTTT.

V is TRBV7-9 and J is TRBJ2-5, with 11 bases identical to TRBD1. This CDR3 is built from 16 residues. From germline, CDR1 is SEHNR and CDR2 FQNEAQ (reference sequence). V shed 5 bases, J shed 5 bases, and the junction held 10 bases outside the gene matches. The CDR3 coding sequence is TGTGCCAGCAGCCCCAGGAGGACAGGGGGCGACGAGACCCAGTACTTC. It specifies CASSPRRTGGDETQYF.